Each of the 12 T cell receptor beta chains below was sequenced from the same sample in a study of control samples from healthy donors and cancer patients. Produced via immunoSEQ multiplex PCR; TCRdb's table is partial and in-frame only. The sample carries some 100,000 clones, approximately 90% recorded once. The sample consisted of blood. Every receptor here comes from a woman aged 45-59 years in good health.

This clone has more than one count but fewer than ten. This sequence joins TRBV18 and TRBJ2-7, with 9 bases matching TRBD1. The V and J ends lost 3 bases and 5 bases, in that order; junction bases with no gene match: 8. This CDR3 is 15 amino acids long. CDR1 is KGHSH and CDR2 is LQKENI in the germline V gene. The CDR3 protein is CASSPVRRQGDEQYF. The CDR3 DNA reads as TGTGCCAGCTCACCTGTCCGTAGACAGGGGGACGAGCAGTACTTC.

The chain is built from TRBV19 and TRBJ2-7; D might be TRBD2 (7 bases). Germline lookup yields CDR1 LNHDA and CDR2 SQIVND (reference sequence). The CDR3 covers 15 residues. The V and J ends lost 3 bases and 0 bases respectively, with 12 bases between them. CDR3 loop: CASSIAGALSYEQYF. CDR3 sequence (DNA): TGTGCCAGTAGTATTGCGGGGGCCCTCTCCTACGAGCAGTACTTC.

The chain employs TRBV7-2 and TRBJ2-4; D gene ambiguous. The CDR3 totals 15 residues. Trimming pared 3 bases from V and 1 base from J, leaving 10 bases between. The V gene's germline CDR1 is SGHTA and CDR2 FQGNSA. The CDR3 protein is CASSFMESAKNIQYF. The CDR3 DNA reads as TGTGCCAGCAGCTTTATGGAGAGTGCCAAAAACATTCAGTACTTC.

In DNA form, the CDR3 reads TGTGCCATCCCTTCCGGGACAGGGTCAGTTGGCTACACCTTC. This sequence encodes CAIPSGTGSVGYTF. This chain uses TRBV28 with TRBJ1-2, with 9 positions matching TRBD1. Germline values: CDR1 MDHEN, CDR2 SYDVKM. This CDR3 is 14 amino acids long. Trimming at V came to 10 bases and at J to 7 bases, leaving 13 bases not matched to a gene.

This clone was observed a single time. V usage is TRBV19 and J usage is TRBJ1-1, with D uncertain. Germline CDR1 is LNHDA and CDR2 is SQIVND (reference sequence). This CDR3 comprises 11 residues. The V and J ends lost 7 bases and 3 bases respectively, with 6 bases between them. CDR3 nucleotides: TGTGCCAGTATGGGCTACACTGAAGCTTTCTTT. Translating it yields CASMGYTEAFF.

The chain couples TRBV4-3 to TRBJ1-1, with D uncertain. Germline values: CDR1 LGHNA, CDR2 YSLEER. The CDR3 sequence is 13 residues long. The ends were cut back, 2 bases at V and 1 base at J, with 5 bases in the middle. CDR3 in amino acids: CASSQSGNTEAFF. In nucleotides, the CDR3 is TGCGCCAGCAGCCAATCGGGGAACACTGAAGCTTTCTTT.

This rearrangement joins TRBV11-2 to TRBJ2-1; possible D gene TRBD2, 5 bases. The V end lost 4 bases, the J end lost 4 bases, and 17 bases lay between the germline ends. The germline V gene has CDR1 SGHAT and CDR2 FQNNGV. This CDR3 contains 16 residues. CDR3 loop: CASSSPGDSVYNEQFF. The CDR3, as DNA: TGTGCCAGCAGCTCCCCCGGTGATAGCGTATACAATGAGCAGTTCTTC.

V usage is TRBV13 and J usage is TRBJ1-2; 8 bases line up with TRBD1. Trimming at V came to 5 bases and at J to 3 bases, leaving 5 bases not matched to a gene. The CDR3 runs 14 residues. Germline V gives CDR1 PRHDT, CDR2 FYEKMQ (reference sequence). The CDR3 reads CASSLGQVDYGYTF. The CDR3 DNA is TGTGCCAGCAGCCTGGGACAGGTTGACTATGGCTACACCTTC.

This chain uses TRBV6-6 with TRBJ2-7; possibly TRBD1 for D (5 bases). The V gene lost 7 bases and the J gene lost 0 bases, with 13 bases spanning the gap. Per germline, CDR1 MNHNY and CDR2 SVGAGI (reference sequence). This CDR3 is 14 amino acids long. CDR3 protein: CASTIDSFSYEQYF. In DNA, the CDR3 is TGTGCCAGCACCATCGACAGTTTCTCCTACGAGCAGTACTTC.

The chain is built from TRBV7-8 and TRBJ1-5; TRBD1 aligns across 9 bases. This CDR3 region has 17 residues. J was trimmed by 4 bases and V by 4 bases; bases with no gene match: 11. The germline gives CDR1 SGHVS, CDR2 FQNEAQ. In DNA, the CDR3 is TGTGCCAGCAGCTCCTCCCCGGGACAGGGATTTAATCAGCCCCAGCATTTT. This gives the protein CASSSSPGQGFNQPQHF. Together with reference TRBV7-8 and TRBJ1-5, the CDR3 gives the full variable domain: GAGVSQSPRYKVAKRGQDVALRCDPISGHVSLFWYQQALGQGPEFLTYFQNEAQLDKSGLPSDRFFAERPEGSVSTLKIQRTQQEDSAVYLCASSSSPGQGFNQPQHFGDGTRLSIL.

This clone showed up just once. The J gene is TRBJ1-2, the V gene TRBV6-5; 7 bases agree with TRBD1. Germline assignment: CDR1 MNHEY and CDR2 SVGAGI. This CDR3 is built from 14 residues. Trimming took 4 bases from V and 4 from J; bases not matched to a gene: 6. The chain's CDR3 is CASSSLTGTYGYTF. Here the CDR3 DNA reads TGTGCCAGCAGTTCCCTGACAGGGACCTATGGCTACACCTTC.

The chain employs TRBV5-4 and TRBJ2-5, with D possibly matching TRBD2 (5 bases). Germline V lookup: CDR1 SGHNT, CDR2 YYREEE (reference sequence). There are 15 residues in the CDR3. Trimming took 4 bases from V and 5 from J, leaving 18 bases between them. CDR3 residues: CASSQRSEGQETQYF. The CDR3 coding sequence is TGTGCCAGCAGCCAGAGGAGTGAGGGCCAGGAGACCCAGTACTTC.